The clone carrying this T cell receptor (beta chain) was observed a handful of times. This entry belongs to a study of blood T cells in healthy people across ages. The authors ran a second PCR of 7 to 11 cycles using a sample-barcoded 5' primer and a J-beta primer mix. TCRdb re-analysed the 5' RACE reads in MiXCR, keeping a single row per CDR3 protein. The sample holds about 670,000 distinct CDR3 sequences; about 51% are singletons and the top ten take about 13%. With V trimmed by 0 bases and J by 1 base, 5 bases remained unmatched. This CDR3 region has 17 residues. Germline V gene data show CDR1 as MNHEY and CDR2 as SVGEGT.

V and J are TRBV6-2 or TRBV6-3 and TRBJ1-1, with 10 positions matching TRBD1. The TCR comes from an elderly woman in good health. Sequenced sample: blood. CDR3 in DNA: TGTGCCAGCAGTTACTCGAAGACAGGGGGCTCGAACACTGAAGCTTTCTTT. Translating gives CASSYSKTGGSNTEAFF.